A selection of T cell receptor beta chains follows, all from one sample in a study of cytomegalovirus exposure and HLA in healthy donors. The protocol was immunoSEQ multiplex PCR, while the TCRdb copy is restricted to in-frame clones and leaves out a portion. Among approximately 160,000 clones listed, about 80% were seen once. Sequenced: PBMCs. The origin of the receptors is a girl aged 10-17 years in good health and CMV-seropositive. Each CDR3 is given with its conserved first and last residue. Each record gives: D gene, CDR3 length, J gene, V gene, clone size, CDR3 protein, CDR3 DNA. A D gene is named only where the DNA matches it firmly. Clone size appears in some rows only: once, few, many, or a class for an expanded clone.

D: -
length: 17
J: TRBJ2-3
V: TRBV4-1
size: -
CDR3: CASSHPKEGGFADTQYF
DNA: TGCGCCAGCAGCCACCCCAAGGAAGGCGGATTTGCAGATACGCAGTATTTT

D: -
length: 14
J: TRBJ2-3
V: TRBV6-1
size: few
CDR3: CASSERVRADTQYF
DNA: TGTGCCAGCAGTGAGAGGGTGAGAGCAGATACGCAGTATTTT

D: -
length: 14
J: TRBJ1-5
V: TRBV19
size: -
CDR3: CASSKQSGNQPQHF
DNA: TGTGCCAGTAGTAAGCAAAGCGGCAATCAGCCCCAGCATTTT

D: TRBD2
length: 15
J: TRBJ2-5
V: TRBV2
size: few
CDR3: CASSEEGAGGETQYF
DNA: TGTGCCAGCAGTGAGGAGGGAGCGGGAGGGGAGACCCAGTACTTC

D: TRBD2
length: 13
J: TRBJ2-7
V: TRBV18
size: -
CDR3: CASSLAGGNEQYF
DNA: TGTGCCAGCTCACTAGCGGGAGGGAACGAGCAGTACTTC

D: -
length: 12
J: TRBJ1-2
V: TRBV7-8
size: -
CDR3: CASGQINYGYTF
DNA: TGTGCCAGCGGACAGATTAACTATGGCTACACCTTC

D: -
length: 15
J: TRBJ2-3
V: TRBV5-1
size: few
CDR3: CASSLTTGWSDTQYF
DNA: TGCGCCAGCAGCTTGACAACAGGGTGGTCAGATACGCAGTATTTT

D: -
length: 18
J: TRBJ2-4
V: TRBV6-1
size: once
CDR3: CASSEEFWCRLAKNIQYF
DNA: TGTGCCAGCAGTGAAGAGTTTTGGTGCAGGCTAGCCAAAAACATTCAGTACTTC

D: -
length: 15
J: TRBJ2-3
V: TRBV5-1
size: -
CDR3: CASSPGLPGTDTQYF
DNA: TGCGCCAGCAGCCCGGGACTCCCGGGAACAGATACGCAGTATTTT

D: -
length: 15
J: TRBJ2-2
V: TRBV12-5
size: -
CDR3: CASGLETANTGELFF
DNA: TGTGCTAGTGGTTTGGAAACAGCAAACACCGGGGAGCTGTTTTTT

D: TRBD2
length: 13
J: TRBJ2-7
V: TRBV27
size: few
CDR3: CASGSGAVYEQYF
DNA: TGTGCCAGCGGTAGCGGGGCGGTATACGAGCAGTACTTC

D: -
length: 11
J: TRBJ1-1
V: TRBV19
size: -
CDR3: CASSIGGEAFF
DNA: TGTGCCAGTAGTATCGGTGGTGAAGCTTTCTTT

D: TRBD2
length: 15
J: TRBJ2-5
V: TRBV29-1
size: -
CDR3: CSVKGAGGPLETQYF
DNA: TGCAGCGTCAAAGGGGCGGGGGGGCCTTTAGAGACCCAGTACTTC

D: -
length: 12
J: TRBJ2-7
V: TRBV6-1
size: -
CDR3: CASSARLYEQYF
DNA: TGTGCCAGCAGTGCCCGACTTTACGAGCAGTACTTC

D: -
length: 15
J: TRBJ2-7
V: TRBV30
size: -
CDR3: CAWSARVFMSYEQYF
DNA: TGTGCCTGGAGTGCCCGGGTCTTTATGAGTTACGAGCAGTACTTC

D: TRBD1
length: 15
J: TRBJ2-5
V: TRBV5-6
size: -
CDR3: CASTRDRGFQETQYF
DNA: TGTGCCAGCACCAGGGACAGGGGTTTCCAAGAGACCCAGTACTTC

D: TRBD1
length: 16
J: TRBJ2-7
V: TRBV18
size: -
CDR3: CASSPRDRERPYEQYF
DNA: TGTGCCAGCTCACCCCGGGACAGGGAAAGACCCTACGAGCAGTACTTC

D: TRBD1
length: 13
J: TRBJ2-1
V: TRBV29-1
size: once
CDR3: CSVNRDRGDEQFF
DNA: TGCAGCGTAAACCGGGACAGGGGAGATGAGCAGTTCTTC

D: TRBD1
length: 12
J: TRBJ2-2
V: TRBV30
size: -
CDR3: CAWRTGPGELFF
DNA: TGTGCCTGGAGGACAGGGCCCGGGGAGCTGTTTTTT

D: -
length: 14
J: TRBJ1-1
V: TRBV15
size: -
CDR3: CATTSGFMNTEAFF
DNA: TGTGCCACCACTTCGGGGTTCATGAACACTGAAGCTTTCTTT

D: TRBD2
length: 17
J: TRBJ2-1
V: TRBV5-4
size: few
CDR3: CASSSRLAGGVYNEQFF
DNA: TGTGCCAGCAGCTCAAGACTAGCGGGAGGGGTATACAATGAGCAGTTCTTC

D: -
length: 16
J: TRBJ2-1
V: TRBV19
size: -
CDR3: CASSRSRGPSYNEQFF
DNA: TGTGCCAGTAGCAGAAGCAGGGGCCCCTCCTACAATGAGCAGTTCTTC

D: -
length: 13
J: TRBJ2-3
V: TRBV7-3
size: -
CDR3: CASSARGPDTQYF
DNA: TGTGCCAGCAGCGCCAGAGGGCCAGATACGCAGTATTTT

D: TRBD1
length: 15
J: TRBJ2-7
V: TRBV5-5
size: -
CDR3: CASSSTGQGALEQYF
DNA: TGTGCCAGCAGCAGTACGGGACAGGGGGCTCTGGAGCAGTACTTC

D: TRBD1
length: 18
J: TRBJ1-5
V: TRBV2
size: -
CDR3: CASSDPRQGTGSNQPQHF
DNA: TGTGCCAGCAGTGATCCGAGACAGGGGACTGGTAGCAATCAGCCCCAGCATTTT

D: -
length: 14
J: TRBJ1-3
V: TRBV5-1
size: -
CDR3: CASSLFGAGNTIYF
DNA: TGCGCCAGCAGCTTGTTCGGGGCTGGAAACACCATATATTTT

D: -
length: 14
J: TRBJ1-5
V: TRBV15
size: -
CDR3: CATSRQISNQPQHF
DNA: TGTGCCACCAGCAGACAAATCAGCAATCAGCCCCAGCATTTT

D: TRBD2
length: 15
J: TRBJ2-7
V: TRBV6-1
size: -
CDR3: CASSEESSGGDEQYF
DNA: TGTGCCAGCAGTGAAGAGTCTAGCGGGGGGGACGAGCAGTACTTC

D: -
length: 15
J: TRBJ1-2
V: TRBV5-4
size: -
CDR3: CASSSRLSWNYGYTF
DNA: TGTGCCAGCAGCTCCCGACTGAGCTGGAACTATGGCTACACCTTC

D: -
length: 15
J: TRBJ2-3
V: TRBV11-2
size: -
CDR3: CASSSPGYGTDTQYF
DNA: TGTGCCAGCAGTTCGCCGGGATATGGTACAGATACGCAGTATTTT

D: -
length: 15
J: TRBJ1-1
V: TRBV5-4
size: -
CDR3: CASSLEGVFVPEAFF
DNA: TGTGCCAGCAGCTTGGAGGGGGTTTTCGTGCCTGAAGCTTTCTTT

D: TRBD1
length: 17
J: TRBJ2-6
V: TRBV27
size: -
CDR3: CASSFPRTGAGANVLTF
DNA: TGTGCCAGCAGTTTCCCCCGGACAGGAGCTGGGGCCAACGTCCTGACTTTC

D: -
length: 15
J: TRBJ2-1
V: TRBV29-1
size: -
CDR3: CSVETPAPARNEQFF
DNA: TGCAGCGTTGAGACCCCAGCCCCAGCGCGCAATGAGCAGTTCTTC

D: -
length: 15
J: TRBJ1-1
V: TRBV27
size: -
CDR3: CASSLTGSMNTEAFF
DNA: TGTGCCAGCAGTTTAACAGGGTCGATGAACACTGAAGCTTTCTTT

D: TRBD2
length: 14
J: TRBJ2-1
V: TRBV10-2
size: once
CDR3: CASSASGLVDEQFF
DNA: TGCGCCAGCAGTGCTTCGGGACTAGTAGATGAGCAGTTCTTC

D: -
length: 11
J: TRBJ2-7
V: TRBV29-1
size: -
CDR3: CSVESNYEQYF
DNA: TGCAGCGTTGAGTCAAACTACGAGCAGTACTTC

D: -
length: 13
J: TRBJ1-5
V: TRBV30
size: -
CDR3: CAWSVTLGQPQHF
DNA: TGTGCCTGGAGTGTAACGCTCGGTCAGCCCCAGCATTTT

D: TRBD2
length: 17
J: TRBJ2-5
V: TRBV5-1
size: -
CDR3: CASSFGTSGRVSETQYF
DNA: TGCGCCAGCAGCTTCGGGACTAGCGGGAGGGTCTCGGAGACCCAGTACTTC

D: TRBD1
length: 15
J: TRBJ1-1
V: TRBV18
size: -
CDR3: CASSPATGMNTEAFF
DNA: TGTGCCAGCTCACCAGCGACAGGGATGAACACTGAAGCTTTCTTT

D: -
length: 16
J: TRBJ2-7
V: TRBV7-8
size: -
CDR3: CASSRITRAQVYEQYF
DNA: TGTGCCAGCAGCCGGATCACTAGAGCCCAGGTCTACGAGCAGTACTTC

D: TRBD1
length: 17
J: TRBJ1-1
V: TRBV7-3
size: -
CDR3: CASSLGPSGTVNTEAFF
DNA: TGTGCCAGCAGCTTAGGGCCTTCCGGGACAGTGAACACTGAAGCTTTCTTT

D: -
length: 13
J: TRBJ1-1
V: TRBV11-3
size: -
CDR3: CASSFNLNTEAFF
DNA: TGTGCCAGCAGCTTTAATCTGAACACTGAAGCTTTCTTT

D: TRBD1
length: 17
J: TRBJ2-7
V: TRBV30
size: -
CDR3: CAWSARDRAILVGEQYF
DNA: TGTGCCTGGAGTGCCCGGGACAGGGCGATATTGGTGGGCGAGCAGTACTTC

D: -
length: 15
J: TRBJ1-1
V: TRBV5-1
size: -
CDR3: CASSRPGWKNTEAFF
DNA: TGCGCCAGCAGCCGACCAGGGTGGAAGAACACTGAAGCTTTCTTT

D: -
length: 17
J: TRBJ2-6
V: TRBV7-3
size: -
CDR3: CASSLKGRGSGANVLTF
DNA: TGTGCCAGCAGCTTAAAAGGCAGGGGATCCGGGGCCAACGTCCTGACTTTC

D: TRBD1
length: 17
J: TRBJ1-1
V: TRBV19
size: -
CDR3: CASSAGVGQGRNTEAFF
DNA: TGTGCCAGTAGTGCAGGCGTTGGACAGGGGCGGAACACTGAAGCTTTCTTT

D: -
length: 14
J: TRBJ2-1
V: TRBV28
size: -
CDR3: CASRAIQLYNEQFF
DNA: TGTGCCAGCAGGGCCATACAGCTCTACAATGAGCAGTTCTTC

D: -
length: 15
J: TRBJ1-2
V: TRBV5-6
size: few
CDR3: CASSLPAGANYGYTF
DNA: TGTGCCAGCAGCTTGCCAGCGGGAGCTAACTATGGCTACACCTTC

D: -
length: 16
J: TRBJ1-1
V: TRBV4-3
size: few
CDR3: CASSHERQDLNTEAFF
DNA: TGCGCCAGCAGCCACGAAAGACAGGATCTGAACACTGAAGCTTTCTTT

D: TRBD2
length: 15
J: TRBJ2-7
V: TRBV6-5
size: -
CDR3: CASSYGTSGGYEQYF
DNA: TGTGCCAGCAGTTACGGGACTAGCGGGGGATACGAGCAGTACTTC

D: -
length: 15
J: TRBJ1-3
V: TRBV5-6
size: -
CDR3: CASSLAPGGGNTIYF
DNA: TGTGCCAGCAGCTTGGCCCCAGGAGGCGGAAACACCATATATTTT

D: -
length: 15
J: TRBJ2-3
V: TRBV5-4
size: once
CDR3: CASNRLGPKSDTQYF
DNA: TGTGCCAGCAACCGGCTAGGCCCTAAGTCAGATACGCAGTATTTT

D: TRBD2
length: 15
J: TRBJ2-3
V: TRBV27
size: -
CDR3: CANSRLAGTVDTQYF
DNA: TGTGCCAACAGCAGACTAGCGGGGACGGTGGATACGCAGTATTTT

D: TRBD1
length: 13
J: TRBJ2-1
V: TRBV19
size: -
CDR3: CASSSDRGNEQFF
DNA: TGTGCCAGTAGCTCCGACAGGGGCAATGAGCAGTTCTTC

D: -
length: 15
J: TRBJ2-5
V: TRBV9
size: -
CDR3: CASSVDALPQETQYF
DNA: TGTGCCAGCAGCGTAGACGCGCTACCTCAAGAGACCCAGTACTTC